These 15 T cell receptor beta chains came from one sample sequenced in a study of T cell clones after liver transplantation (dated by TCRdb to the late 2010s). The library relied on the immunoSEQ multiplex PCR assay. TCRdb stores this immuneACCESS table with in-frame sequences only. Part of the clones is absent; in the studies checked, under half of the shortfall reflects unresolved V genes, and no reason is known for the rest. Across this sample there are around 76,000 clones, with over 70% seen only once. Jointly, the top ten make up approximately 0.8% of the sample. The material was CD4+ T cells from blood, obtained 12 months after liver transplant. All receptors derive from a human patient who received a liver transplant. Some T cells may have been brought in with the graft after a transplant.

The chain is built from TRBV6-6 and TRBJ1-1, with D perhaps matching TRBD1 (5 bases). Trimming pared 2 bases from V and 9 bases from J, leaving 7 bases between. The CDR3 sequence is 11 residues long. Looked up from germline, CDR1 is MNHNY and CDR2 is SVGAGI (reference sequence). The CDR3 reads CASSYGAQAFF. The CDR3 DNA follows: TGTGCCAGCAGTTACGGGGCCCAAGCTTTCTTT.

The rearrangement joins TRBV4-1 to TRBJ1-1; 8 bases fit TRBD1. Germline V gives CDR1 MGHRA, CDR2 YSYEKL. With 4 bases clipped from V and 0 bases from J, the junction kept 7 bases outside the gene matches. CDR3 length equals 16 residues. CDR3 coding DNA: TGCGCCAGCAGCCCCGGACAGGGCCCGATGAACACTGAAGCTTTCTTT. As protein: CASSPGQGPMNTEAFF.

The chain joins TRBV7-9 to TRBJ2-7; D may be TRBD1 or TRBD2 (5 bases each). Germline-derived CDR1 and CDR2 are SEHNR and FQNEAQ (reference sequence). V lost 4 bases and J 0 bases, leaving 13 bases between the germline ends. The CDR3 runs 15 residues. This CDR3 reads CASSSWDGRSYEQYF. As DNA, the CDR3 is TGTGCCAGCAGCTCCTGGGACGGGCGCTCCTACGAGCAGTACTTC.

V usage is TRBV7-2 and J usage is TRBJ1-5; no clear D. Germline V gene lookup returns CDR1 SGHTA and CDR2 FQGNSA. This CDR3 region has 14 residues. V was trimmed by 1 base and J by 7 bases, leaving 11 bases between them. In DNA form, the CDR3 reads TGTGCCAGCAGCTTAGGCGGTGGAGGCCAGCCCCAGCATTTT. The encoded protein is CASSLGGGGQPQHF.

J is TRBJ1-4 and V is TRBV13; 9 nucleotides agree with TRBD1. Looked up from germline, CDR1 is PRHDT and CDR2 is FYEKMQ (reference sequence). Trimming took 5 bases from V and 5 from J; bases not matched to a gene: 9. The CDR3 has 16 amino acids. The CDR3 reads CASSAGTGRFNEKLFF. The CDR3 nucleotides are TGTGCCAGCAGCGCAGGGACAGGGCGGTTCAATGAAAAACTGTTTTTT.

This clone showed up just a few times. This chain connects TRBV10-1 to TRBJ2-7; D unresolved. This CDR3 region has 13 residues. Trimming cost V 2 bases and J 2 bases, with 7 bases left between them. CDR1 WNHNN and CDR2 SYGVQD come from the germline V gene (reference sequence). CDR3 DNA: TGCGCCAGCAGTGAGAATTTCGCCTACGAGCAGTACTTC. Translated: CASSENFAYEQYF.

V gene TRBV9 combines with J gene TRBJ2-5; 9 positions agree with TRBD2. This CDR3 is 14 amino acids long. Germline V gene lookup returns CDR1 SGDLS and CDR2 YYNGEE. J gave up 1 base and V 4 bases, and 2 bases lay outside the gene matches. In DNA form, the CDR3 reads TGTGCCAGCAGCCCGACTAGCGGCCAAGAGACCCAGTACTTC. It translates to CASSPTSGQETQYF.

CDR3 sequence: CASSPYRGLGANVLTF. The CDR3 DNA sequence: TGCGCCAGCAGCCCATACAGGGGGCTTGGGGCCAACGTCCTGACTTTC. The gene calls are TRBV5-1 and TRBJ2-6, with TRBD1 matching over 9 bases. The germline V gene encodes CDR1 SGHRS and CDR2 YFSETQ. This CDR3 contains 16 residues. After removal of 4 bases from V and 3 bases from J, the junction contained 5 bases not matched to a gene.

CDR3 protein: CASRGGLIYNEQFF. The CDR3 DNA reads as TGTGCCAGCAGGGGAGGACTTATCTACAATGAGCAGTTCTTC. This chain links TRBV6-6 with TRBJ2-1, with D maybe TRBD2 (6 bases). Germline assignment: CDR1 MNHNY and CDR2 SVGAGI (reference sequence). The CDR3 totals 14 residues. Trimming stripped 6 bases from V and 3 bases from J, with 12 bases between.

The chain joins TRBV9 to TRBJ2-1; no reliable D call. V was pared by 4 bases and J by 5 bases, with 7 bases between. The CDR3 covers 12 residues. CDR1 SGDLS and CDR2 YYNGEE come from the germline V gene. CDR3 in amino acids: CASSLLNNEQFF. The CDR3 coding sequence is TGTGCCAGCAGCCTCCTTAACAATGAGCAGTTCTTC.

The genes are TRBV19 and TRBJ2-6, with a weak D call TRBD1 (5 bases). V was trimmed by 3 bases and J by 1 base, leaving 10 bases between them. Germline V gives CDR1 LNHDA, CDR2 SQIVND (reference sequence). This CDR3 is 16 amino acids long. The CDR3, as DNA: TGTGCCAGTAGTATGGACACCGGATCTGGGGCCAACGTCCTGACTTTC. Its protein product is CASSMDTGSGANVLTF.

V and J are TRBV7-2 and TRBJ2-3; D remains ambiguous. The length of the CDR3 is 15 residues. Between the trimmed V and J ends, which lost 1 base and 4 bases, there was a span of 12 bases. The germline V gene encodes CDR1 SGHTA and CDR2 FQGNSA. This chain's CDR3 is CASSLGFVLADTQYF. The DNA of the CDR3 is TGTGCCAGCAGCTTAGGATTCGTCTTGGCAGATACGCAGTATTTT.

The chain recombines TRBV16 with TRBJ2-4; D is uncertain. V lost 2 bases, J lost 5 bases, and 10 bases lay in between. This CDR3 comprises 14 residues. Looked up from germline, CDR1 is KGHSY and CDR2 is FQNENV. The CDR3, as DNA: TGTGCCAGCAGCCAAAGTTTCGCCCAAAACATTCAGTACTTC. The encoded protein is CASSQSFAQNIQYF.

The chain employs TRBV30 and TRBJ1-3; possible D gene TRBD1, 5 bases. Trimming stripped 5 bases from V and 3 bases from J, with 14 bases between. CDR3 length equals 14 residues. Germline CDR1 reads GTSNPN; CDR2 reads SVGIG (reference sequence). The CDR3, as DNA: TGTGCCTGGGCAAGGGCGACAGTTGGAAACACCATATATTTT. It is translated as CAWARATVGNTIYF.

This chain connects TRBV27 to TRBJ2-3; no reliable D call. The CDR3 sequence is 14 residues long. Germline loops: CDR1 MNHEY, CDR2 SMNVEV (reference sequence). With 1 base removed from V and 3 bases from J, the gap between germline ends came to 8 bases. The CDR3 DNA follows: TGTGCCAGCAGTTTATACGTCAGAACAGATACGCAGTATTTT. Protein sequence: CASSLYVRTDTQYF.